The 27 T cell receptor beta chains reported below all come from one sample, sequenced in a study of human T cells and chemical hapten exposure. TCRdb ran MiXCR on the RACE reads and lists one entry per CDR3 protein. The data hold about 95,000 distinct CDR3 sequences, with about an eighth observed a single time. Time point denoted: patch test 2, 6 weeks after DPC sensitization. Treatment indicated: therapeutic diphenylcyclopropenone sensitization with weekly scalp DPC. The material sequenced was whole blood, taken in connection with sensitization to the hapten diphenylcyclopropenone (DPC). The source of these receptors is a woman between 40 and 55 years old with alopecia areata. Some clones in this sample may be carry-over from other donors' samples.

Many counts were recorded for this clonotype. The genes are TRBV5-1 and TRBJ2-1; D gene unclear. Trimming cost V 0 bases and J 9 bases, with 13 bases left between them. Per germline, CDR1 SGHRS and CDR2 YFSETQ. This CDR3 comprises 14 residues. As DNA, the CDR3 is TGCGCCAGCAGCTTGGAAGGCCAACCCAGTGAGCAGTTCTTC. Translation gives CASSLEGQPSEQFF.

This clonotype was picked up many times. CDR3 loop: CASSQETGPNSPLHF. CDR3 coding DNA: TGTGCCAGCAGCCAAGAGACAGGGCCTAATTCACCCCTCCACTTT. The chain combines TRBV6-6 with TRBJ1-6; 7 bases align to TRBD1. Losses at the gene ends were 6 bases for V and 6 bases for J; bases not matched to a gene: 8. CDR3 size: 15 residues. Germline V gene lookup returns CDR1 MNHNY and CDR2 SVGAGI (reference sequence).

The V and J genes are TRBV4-1 and TRBJ2-5; tentatively, D is TRBD2 (5 bases). CDR3 length: 16 amino acids. Trimming left V 1 base short and J 3 bases short, with 15 bases between. CDR1 MGHRA and CDR2 YSYEKL come from the germline V gene. CDR3 nucleotides: TGCGCCAGCAGCCAAGTGGGAGATGGCCTCGAAGAGACCCAGTACTTC. Translated: CASSQVGDGLEETQYF.

At least ten counts were recorded for this clonotype. The J gene is TRBJ2-3, the V gene TRBV7-3; the match to TRBD1 covers 11 bases. Germline CDR1 reads SGHTA; CDR2 reads FQGTGA. The ends lost 1 base at V and 3 bases at J; junction bases unmatched: 6. CDR3 length: 17 residues. Here the CDR3 reads CASSLRTGGIGTDTQYF. The CDR3 nucleotides read TGTGCCAGCAGCTTAAGGACAGGGGGCATAGGGACAGATACGCAGTATTTT. The full variable domain, rest sourced from reference TRBV7-3 and TRBJ2-3, is GAGVSQTPSNKVTEKGKYVELRCDPISGHTALYWYRQSLGQGPEFLIYFQGTGAADDSGLPNDRFFAVRPEGSVSTLKIQRTERGDSAVYLCASSLRTGGIGTDTQYFGPGTRLTVL.

This clonotype was seen a handful of times. The chain joins TRBV4-1 to TRBJ1-6; 7 bases are a match to TRBD1. The CDR3 has 15 residues. The J segment lost 8 bases and the V segment lost 0 bases, leaving 4 bases of the junction unmatched. Germline-derived CDR1 and CDR2 are MGHRA and YSYEKL. The CDR3 DNA sequence: TGCGCCAGCAGCCAAGATCCGGGACAGTATTCACCCCTCCACTTT. It specifies CASSQDPGQYSPLHF.

The V call is TRBV7-2, the J call TRBJ2-1; 8 bases fit TRBD2. This CDR3 contains 14 residues. The junction had 4 bases not matched to a gene; V was cut back by 2 bases and J by 7 bases. Germline V lookup: CDR1 SGHTA, CDR2 FQGNSA. This CDR3 reads CASSLQRELNEQFF. The CDR3 nucleotides read TGTGCCAGCAGCTTACAGCGGGAGTTGAATGAGCAGTTCTTC.

This clonotype was recorded many times. The gene calls are TRBV5-1 and TRBJ2-7; 9 bases are a match to TRBD1. Trimming at V came to 5 bases and at J to 6 bases, leaving 6 bases not matched to a gene. This CDR3 is built from 13 residues. Germline V gene data show CDR1 as SGHRS and CDR2 as YFSETQ. CDR3 sequence: CASRYGQGSEQYF. The CDR3, as DNA: TGCGCCAGCAGGTACGGACAGGGGAGCGAGCAGTACTTC.

The chain uses TRBV6-1 and TRBJ2-3; TRBD1 or TRBD2 may be the D gene (5 bases each). V lost 10 bases and J 5 bases, leaving 22 bases between the germline ends. Germline CDR1 MNHNS, CDR2 SASEGT. The CDR3 consists of 15 residues. In DNA, the CDR3 is TGTGCCAACTCCGTGGTGAGGGGCGCGGGAGATACGCAGTATTTT. Its translation is CANSVVRGAGDTQYF.

This clonotype was found a few times. V is TRBV11-2 and J is TRBJ2-1; 14 nucleotides match TRBD2. This CDR3 is built from 15 residues. Unmatched junction bases numbered 7, after V lost 8 bases and J lost 7 bases. Germline CDR1 and CDR2: SGHAT and FQNNGV. The CDR3 DNA sequence: TGTGCCAGCCGACTAGCGGGAGGGCCGGGGAATGAGCAGTTCTTC. Its translation is CASRLAGGPGNEQFF.

This clonotype came up many times. The J gene is TRBJ2-3, the V gene TRBV6-1; D may be TRBD2 (5 bases). The germline V gene encodes CDR1 MNHNS and CDR2 SASEGT. The CDR3 runs 15 residues. V dropped 2 bases and J dropped 0 bases, with 9 bases sitting between them. The DNA of the CDR3 is TGTGCCAGCAGTGAAAACGCGGGTAGCACAGATACGCAGTATTTT. Translated: CASSENAGSTDTQYF.

The chain couples TRBV6-2 or TRBV6-3 to TRBJ2-1; 8 bases map to TRBD2. The V segment lost 11 bases and the J segment 2 bases; nucleotides outside the gene matches: 11. Germline loops: CDR1 MNHEY, CDR2 SVGEGT. The CDR3 totals 15 residues. The chain's CDR3 is CAVLRAGVPYNEQFF. The CDR3, as DNA: TGTGCCGTCCTCAGAGCGGGAGTTCCCTACAATGAGCAGTTCTTC.

The chain is built from TRBV28 and TRBJ1-2, with 11 bases matching TRBD1. The CDR3 is 14 amino acids. Unmatched junction bases numbered 3, after V lost 5 bases and J lost 4 bases. Germline V gene data show CDR1 as MDHEN and CDR2 as SYDVKM. The CDR3 region has the DNA TGTGCCAGCAGTGCGGGGACAGGGGGCTATGGCTACACCTTC. Translating gives CASSAGTGGYGYTF.

The rearrangement joins TRBV28 to TRBJ2-7, with 10 bases lining up with TRBD2. The CDR3 covers 14 residues. CDR1 is MDHEN, CDR2 SYDVKM, per germline. V lost 7 bases and J lost 5; bases outside the gene matches: 8. CDR3 sequence: CASTPSGSSDEQYF. The CDR3 region has the DNA TGTGCCAGCACCCCTAGCGGGAGTAGTGACGAGCAGTACTTC.

This clonotype was observed a few times. DNA of the CDR3: TGCAGTGCTAGTCCGGGACAGAGCTACGAGCAGTACTTC. This sequence encodes CSASPGQSYEQYF. The rearrangement links TRBV20-1 to TRBJ2-7, with 7 bases that match TRBD1. Unmatched junction bases numbered 5, after V lost 3 bases and J lost 3 bases. The CDR3 is 13 residues long. The germline CDR1 and CDR2 sequences are DFQATT and SNEGSKA (reference sequence).

This clonotype was recorded many times. The chain links TRBV18 to TRBJ2-7; D is possibly TRBD2 (6 bases). The CDR3 loop spans 13 amino acids. CDR1 KGHSH and CDR2 LQKENI come from the germline V gene. V was clipped by 1 base and J by 6 bases, with 10 bases between them. DNA of the CDR3: TGTGCCAGCTCACCACGGAGGGCGGCCGAGCAGTACTTC. As protein: CASSPRRAAEQYF.

J is TRBJ1-2 and V is TRBV29-1; D not certain. This CDR3 has 11 residues. Trimming removed 2 bases at V and 5 bases at J, with 6 bases between. Looked up from germline, CDR1 is SQVTM and CDR2 is ANQGSEA. CDR3 bases: TGCAGCGTTGAAACACCGTATGGCTACACCTTC. It specifies CSVETPYGYTF.

In this sample, this clonotype turned up many times. The chain employs TRBV2 and TRBJ1-2; D not certain. V was clipped by 5 bases and J by 2 bases, with 12 bases between them. The CDR3 is 14 amino acids. Germline lookup yields CDR1 SNHLY and CDR2 FYNNEI. Here the CDR3 DNA reads TGTGCCAGCAGTCAGGTGGCAGCAAACTATGGCTACACCTTC. Translating it yields CASSQVAANYGYTF.

This clonotype was detected only a few times. The DNA of the CDR3 is TGTGCCAGCAGGCCCGGACAGGGTAGTTCTGAAGCTTTCTTT. As protein: CASRPGQGSSEAFF. The chain carries TRBV27 and TRBJ1-1; 8 positions match TRBD1. The V gene's germline CDR1 is MNHEY and CDR2 SMNVEV (reference sequence). V lost 6 bases and J lost 6; bases outside the gene matches: 9. The CDR3 spans 14 residues.

This clonotype was counted only a few times. This chain links TRBV6-5 with TRBJ2-2; D uncertain. This CDR3 comprises 15 residues. Germline V gene data show CDR1 as MNHEY and CDR2 as SVGAGI. V lost 5 bases to trimming and J lost 6 bases, with 16 bases between them. CDR3 protein: CASSPSLLTAGELFF. Written as DNA, the CDR3 is TGTGCCAGCAGTCCCTCCCTTTTGACGGCCGGGGAGCTGTTTTTT.

In this sample, this clonotype turned up a few times. The chain links TRBV4-1 to TRBJ1-1, with a weak D call TRBD1 (5 bases). With 1 base removed from V and 1 base from J, the gap between germline ends came to 10 bases. Germline V gene data show CDR1 as MGHRA and CDR2 as YSYEKL. CDR3 length: 15 residues. CDR3 nucleotide sequence: TGCGCCAGCAGCCAAGGATACGGGGGGAACACTGAAGCTTTCTTT. This translates into CASSQGYGGNTEAFF.

V usage is TRBV11-2 and J usage is TRBJ2-7; 10 nucleotides match TRBD2. The CDR3 covers 16 residues. V was pared by 4 bases and J by 1 base, with 7 bases of the junction left unmatched. Germline V gene sequence: CDR1 SGHAT, CDR2 FQNNGV. The CDR3 region is CASSSSRTSGSYEQYF. Here the CDR3 DNA reads TGTGCCAGCAGCTCCTCCCGGACTAGCGGTTCCTACGAGCAGTACTTC.

Many counts were recorded for this clonotype. The rearrangement uses TRBV6-5 and TRBJ2-7; a possible D gene is TRBD2 (5 bases). V was pared by 0 bases and J by 7 bases, with 13 bases between. CDR3 size: 14 residues. Germline V gives CDR1 MNHEY, CDR2 SVGAGI. The CDR3 protein is CASSYSGSALEQYF. CDR3 coding DNA: TGTGCCAGCAGTTACTCGGGGAGCGCTTTGGAGCAGTACTTC.

This rearrangement joins TRBV3-1 to TRBJ1-1; unclear D gene. Germline V gene lookup returns CDR1 LGHDT and CDR2 YNNKEL (reference sequence). Between the trimmed V and J ends, which lost 0 bases and 5 bases, there was a span of 7 bases. This CDR3 contains 13 residues. CDR3 sequence: CASSQDPLTEAFF. The DNA of the CDR3 is TGTGCCAGCAGCCAAGACCCCTTGACTGAAGCTTTCTTT.

The rearrangement uses TRBV6-1 and TRBJ1-1; TRBD1 might be the D (5 bases). V lost 2 bases to trimming and J lost 6 bases, with 13 bases between them. Germline CDR1 and CDR2: MNHNS and SASEGT. The CDR3 runs to 14 residues. The CDR3 loop reads CASSERRPGPEAFF. For the CDR3, the DNA is TGTGCCAGCAGTGAAAGGAGGCCGGGGCCTGAAGCTTTCTTT.

This chain connects TRBV11-2 to TRBJ2-1; TRBD2 aligns across 9 bases. CDR3 length: 19 residues. Germline V lookup: CDR1 SGHAT, CDR2 FQNNGV. V shed 2 bases and J 0 bases; nucleotides not matched to a gene: 11. CDR3 sequence reads: CASSLFGAGGLSSYNEQFF. CDR3 coding DNA: TGTGCCAGCAGCTTATTCGGAGCGGGGGGCTTGAGCTCCTACAATGAGCAGTTCTTC.

This clonotype turned up a few times. This rearrangement joins TRBV6-5 to TRBJ1-5; TRBD1 aligns across 7 bases. The length of the CDR3 is 14 residues. J gave up 7 bases and V 5 bases, and 8 bases lay outside the gene matches. Germline V CDR1 and CDR2: MNHEY, SVGAGI. CDR3 sequence (DNA): TGTGCCAGCAGTGACAGGGTTGATGGGCAGCCCCAGCATTTT. Residues: CASSDRVDGQPQHF.

This chain connects TRBV6-1 to TRBJ2-1, with 8 bases aligning to TRBD2. The CDR3 extends over 15 amino acids. Unmatched junction bases numbered 7, after V lost 3 bases and J lost 6 bases. CDR1 is MNHNS and CDR2 is SASEGT in the germline V gene. This chain's CDR3 is CASSDGVAGTNEQFF. The DNA of the CDR3 is TGTGCCAGCAGTGACGGGGTAGCGGGAACCAATGAGCAGTTCTTC.